This T cell receptor (beta chain) derives from a study of blood T cell repertoires in COVID-19. As for the study in general: Acute and convalescent COVID-19 samples came from the United States, Italy and Spain. In each case, the material was cDNA or gDNA derived from T cells, B-cell-depleted T cells, or PBMCs.

Germline V gene sequence: CDR1 SGHTA, CDR2 FQGNSA. The ends were cut back, 3 bases at V and 10 bases at J, with 6 bases in the middle. This CDR3 is 11 amino acids long. Original processing notes: Estimation of nucleated cell counts was performed using reference gene primer amplification. Using immunoSEQ multiplex PCR, the repertoire was profiled, and TCRdb retains in-frame clones only, with some absent. D and trimming come from the DNA, and the V and J calls and clone size come from that table. Of roughly 170,000 clones in the sample, around 87% are singletons; the top ten hold about 0.96%. Sequencing was carried out using peripheral blood. This sequence joins TRBV7-2 and TRBJ1-4; D is unclear. The sequence derives from a woman younger than 30 who had recovered from COVID-19. In DNA form, the CDR3 reads TGTGCCAGCAGCTTTTTCGGAAAACTGTTTTTT. Its translation: CASSFFGKLFF.